This T cell receptor (beta chain) originates from a study of OX40 agonist ivuxolimab in advanced cancers. Sequencing used immunoSEQ multiplex PCR; TCRdb keeps in-frame clones, though not all of them. In the table there are 70,000 or so clones, approximately 93% of which are singletons. Trimming pared 7 bases from V and 6 bases from J, leaving 14 bases between. Germline lookup yields CDR1 SGHRS and CDR2 YFSETQ. The CDR3 is 12 residues long. Peripheral blood came from all dose cohorts at three timepoints. The sequencing used CD4+ or CD8+ T cells sorted from blood, collected in a trial of the OX40 agonist ivuxolimab. The origin of this receptor is an adult with an advanced solid tumor such as melanoma, head and neck, liver or kidney cancer. This chain uses TRBV5-1 with TRBJ2-7; D is perhaps TRBD2 (6 bases). CDR3 sequence (DNA): TGCGCCAGCGGGGGAGGTACAGGCGAGCAGTACTTC. Translated, it gives CASGGGTGEQYF.